Each of the 19 T cell receptor beta chains below was sequenced from the same sample in a study of T cells in Graves' hyperthyroidism and ophthalmopathy. The source material, RNA transcripts, was used to amplify TCR beta CDR3 regions. The HTBI set primed first-round TCR CDR3 RT-PCR. Each CDR3 protein gets one entry after TCRdb re-called the multiplex PCR reads with MiXCR. The data contain a few hundred thousand distinct CDR3 sequences, 15% to 18% of them seen just once; the ten biggest clones take up around 7.8%. Sequencing was carried out using blood. Every receptor here comes from a woman aged 25 to 39 with Graves' hyperthyroidism.

This chain links TRBV5-5 with TRBJ2-2, with 9 bases fitting TRBD1. The trim removed 3 bases at V and 5 bases at J, leaving 5 bases unmatched. Germline assignment: CDR1 SGHKS and CDR2 YYEKEE (reference sequence). The CDR3 has 15 amino acids. The CDR3 sequence is CASSSGTGLTGELFF. The CDR3 DNA reads TGTGCCAGCAGCTCCGGGACAGGGTTGACCGGGGAGCTGTTTTTT.

This clonotype was observed many times. The chain is built from TRBV20-1 and TRBJ2-3; weak D call: TRBD2 (7 bases). Per germline, CDR1 DFQATT and CDR2 SNEGSKA (reference sequence). V lost 3 bases, J lost 7 bases, and 17 bases lay in between. This CDR3 has 14 residues. This CDR3 is CSARAGGGSNTQYF. The CDR3 DNA reads TGCAGTGCTAGGGCCGGCGGGGGCTCCAATACGCAGTATTTT.

This clonotype was counted a few times. The chain joins TRBV6-1 to TRBJ2-7; possible D gene TRBD2, 5 bases. CDR1 and CDR2 (germline): MNHNS, SASEGT. This CDR3 has 15 residues. V shed 5 bases and J shed 2 bases, with 16 bases lying between them. The CDR3 DNA reads TGTGCCAGCAGTACCCTAGCTAGTGGAACCTACGAGCAGTACTTC. Protein product: CASSTLASGTYEQYF.

The rearrangement links TRBV25-1 to TRBJ2-2, with D unclear. Germline loops: CDR1 MGHDK, CDR2 SYGVNS. The V gene lost 5 bases and the J gene lost 1 base, with 11 bases spanning the gap. This CDR3 has 15 residues. The CDR3 region has the DNA TGTGCCAGCAGTTCGTTTACCGAGAACACCGGGGAGCTGTTTTTT. Encoded protein: CASSSFTENTGELFF.

This chain links TRBV29-1 with TRBJ2-1; perhaps TRBD1 as D (6 bases). V was cut by 6 bases and J by 6 bases, with 12 bases left in between. The CDR3 extends over 12 amino acids. Germline assignment: CDR1 SQVTM and CDR2 ANQGSEA. The chain's CDR3 is CSVGHRVNEQFF. For the CDR3, the DNA is TGCAGCGTGGGCCACAGGGTCAATGAGCAGTTCTTC.

This clonotype showed up many times. The chain has TRBV20-1 and TRBJ2-1, with 7 nucleotides matching TRBD2. The CDR3 length is 14 residues. Losses at the gene ends were 2 bases for V and 4 bases for J; bases not matched to a gene: 5. Germline V gives CDR1 DFQATT, CDR2 SNEGSKA (reference sequence). CDR3 nucleotides: TGCAGTGCTAGAAGGGCTAGCGGTTACAATGAGCAGTTCTTC. It is translated as CSARRASGYNEQFF.

This clonotype was observed many times. This chain links TRBV30 with TRBJ2-7; D not resolved. Per germline, CDR1 GTSNPN and CDR2 SVGIG (reference sequence). CDR3 length equals 10 residues. Trimming took off 0 bases at V and 6 bases at J, with 3 bases between the two ends. CDR3 residues: CAWSVSEQYF. The CDR3 DNA sequence: TGTGCCTGGAGTGTAAGCGAGCAGTACTTC.

This clonotype was recorded many times. V gene TRBV27 combines with J gene TRBJ2-1, with TRBD1 identical over 10 bases. CDR3 length: 17 amino acids. CDR1 MNHEY and CDR2 SMNVEV come from the germline V gene (reference sequence). V lost 3 bases to trimming and J lost 6 bases; unmatched junction nucleotides: 11. The CDR3 DNA reads TGTGCCAGCAGTTTCAACCCCCCGGGACAGGGGACCAATGAGCAGTTCTTC. Amino acids: CASSFNPPGQGTNEQFF.

The chain couples TRBV6-1 to TRBJ2-1, with D tentatively TRBD2 (5 bases). The germline CDR1 and CDR2 sequences are MNHNS and SASEGT. The length of the CDR3 is 15 residues. Trimming left V 5 bases short and J 4 bases short, with 15 bases between. Here the CDR3 DNA reads TGTGCCAGCAGTCAAAAGCTACTAGTTTACAATGAGCAGTTCTTC. It codes for CASSQKLLVYNEQFF.

On this clonotype itself: A much larger clone lies a single base off, so this may be a read error. V usage is TRBV24-1 and J usage is TRBJ2-1; possible D gene TRBD1, 5 bases. This CDR3 has 16 amino acids. CDR1 is KGHDR, CDR2 SFDVKD, per germline. The CDR3 DNA is TGTGCCACCAGTGGCAGACAGACAGCTACGTACAATAAGCAGTTCTTC. Translated, it gives CATSGRQTATYNKQFF.

This clonotype appeared many times. The V gene is TRBV20-1, the J gene TRBJ2-7; no reliable D call. The CDR3 has 13 amino acids. Germline V lookup: CDR1 DFQATT, CDR2 SNEGSKA (reference sequence). Trimming left V 5 bases short and J 3 bases short, with 14 bases between. The CDR3 bases are TGCAGTGCTCGCTCCTCTGACCGCTACGAGCAGTACTTC. This codes for CSARSSDRYEQYF.

The chain combines TRBV6-6 with TRBJ1-2; the D is unclear. Trimming shortened V by 1 base and J by 4 bases, and 10 bases separated the two germline ends. The CDR3 runs to 14 residues. Germline V CDR1 and CDR2: MNHNY, SVGAGI (reference sequence). CDR3 loop: CASSYFGVGYGYTF. The DNA for the CDR3 is TGTGCCAGCAGTTACTTTGGCGTCGGCTATGGCTACACCTTC.

This clonotype has a handful of counts. V usage is TRBV2 and J usage is TRBJ2-4; D unclear. The CDR3 runs to 11 residues. The germline gives CDR1 SNHLY, CDR2 FYNNEI. Trimming took off 8 bases at V and 1 base at J, with 3 bases between the two ends. DNA of the CDR3: TGTGCCAGCTCCGCCAAAAACATTCAGTACTTC. It codes for CASSAKNIQYF.

This chain links TRBV30 with TRBJ2-1; TRBD2 agrees at 15 bases. The V segment lost 3 bases and the J segment 16 bases; nucleotides outside the gene matches: 4. CDR3 size: 12 residues. CDR1 and CDR2 (germline): GTSNPN, SVGIG (reference sequence). The CDR3: CAWRGLAGGEFF. CDR3 in DNA: TGTGCCTGGAGGGGACTAGCGGGAGGTGAATTCTTC.

The table lists this clonotype with a few counts. The chain carries TRBV7-9 and TRBJ2-5; tentative D call: TRBD2 (5 bases). Germline loops: CDR1 SEHNR, CDR2 FQNEAQ (reference sequence). The CDR3 covers 14 residues. The ends were cut back, 3 bases at V and 1 base at J, with 9 bases in the middle. CDR3 coding DNA: TGTGCCAGCAGCTTTGAGGGCTTCCAAGAGACCCAGTACTTC. Encoded protein: CASSFEGFQETQYF.

This clonotype was seen at least ten times. The J gene is TRBJ2-7, the V gene TRBV30; no reliable D call. This CDR3 region has 14 residues. CDR1 and CDR2 from the germline V gene are GTSNPN and SVGIG (reference sequence). V was trimmed by 3 bases and J by 6 bases, leaving 18 bases between them. The CDR3 sequence: CAWSSGPQLTEQYF. In nucleotides, the CDR3 is TGTGCCTGGAGCTCCGGACCCCAATTGACCGAGCAGTACTTC.

In this sample, this clonotype turned up a few times. The chain uses TRBV6-1 and TRBJ1-2; D may be TRBD1 (6 bases). V dropped 7 bases and J dropped 10 bases, with 19 bases sitting between them. Germline lookup yields CDR1 MNHNS and CDR2 SASEGT. The length of the CDR3 is 13 residues. The CDR3 loop reads CASKRGRGTPYTF. The CDR3 DNA reads TGTGCCAGCAAGCGGGGGCGCGGTACCCCCTACACCTTC.

This clonotype was observed many times. The chain employs TRBV30 and TRBJ1-2; unclear D gene. CDR3 length: 13 amino acids. The ends were cut back, 4 bases at V and 0 bases at J, with 9 bases in the middle. Germline V gene sequence: CDR1 GTSNPN, CDR2 SVGIG (reference sequence). Here the CDR3 reads CAWNQPPNYGYTF. CDR3 DNA: TGTGCCTGGAACCAACCTCCTAACTATGGCTACACCTTC.

V gene TRBV4-2 combines with J gene TRBJ2-4; D unresolved. V was shortened by 0 bases and J by 8 bases, with 11 bases between the two germline ends. The CDR3 length is 14 residues. Per the germline V gene, CDR1 is LGHNA and CDR2 is YNFKEQ. DNA for the CDR3: TGTGCCAGCAGCCAAGATACCGGGTCTGACATTCAGTACTTC. This encodes CASSQDTGSDIQYF.